Presented here are 21 T cell receptor beta chains from one specimen sequenced in a study of cytomegalovirus exposure and HLA in healthy donors. It was with 60 Vbeta and 13 Jbeta primers that the PCR ran. Using immunoSEQ multiplex PCR, the repertoire was profiled, and TCRdb retains in-frame clones only, with some absent. Of around 65,000 clones in the sample, approximately 74% were seen once. The sample consisted of PBMCs. These receptors were obtained from a man in his forties in good health and CMV-seropositive.

The genes are TRBV12-5 and TRBJ1-6, with D possibly matching TRBD1 (5 bases). The V and J ends lost 1 base and 5 bases respectively, with 9 bases between them. This CDR3 comprises 15 residues. Germline assignment: CDR1 LGHNT and CDR2 FRNRAP. CDR3 nucleotide sequence: TGTGCTAGTGGTTTGGGCGACAGCGATAATTCACCCCTCCACTTT. It encodes CASGLGDSDNSPLHF.

This clone came up a few times. V is TRBV7-2 and J is TRBJ2-5; 7 bases line up with TRBD1. Germline V CDR1 and CDR2: SGHTA, FQGNSA. This CDR3 has 13 amino acids. The junction had 4 bases not matched to a gene; V was cut back by 4 bases and J by 5 bases. Written as DNA, the CDR3 is TGTGCCAGCAGCTACGACAGGGTGGAGACCCAGTACTTC. It translates to CASSYDRVETQYF.

V is TRBV5-4 and J is TRBJ2-3; D is perhaps TRBD2 (6 bases). V was cut by 0 bases and J by 2 bases, with 13 bases left in between. The germline V gene has CDR1 SGHNT and CDR2 YYREEE (reference sequence). CDR3 length equals 16 residues. CDR3 DNA: TGTGCCAGCAGCTTGGACCTTAGCGGCAACACAGATACGCAGTATTTT. Its translation: CASSLDLSGNTDTQYF.

The chain carries TRBV10-3 and TRBJ1-5; 12 nucleotides align to TRBD1. Trimming removed 4 bases from V and 3 bases from J; junction bases left unmatched: 7. Germline lookup yields CDR1 ENHRY and CDR2 SYGVKD. The CDR3 extends over 17 amino acids. CDR3 nucleotide sequence: TGTGCCATCAGTGCCCAAGGGACAGGGGGCAACAATCAGCCCCAGCATTTT. This translates into CAISAQGTGGNNQPQHF.

The V call is TRBV7-3, the J call TRBJ2-5; 8 bases align to TRBD1. CDR1 and CDR2 (germline): SGHTA, FQGTGA. The CDR3 consists of 15 residues. Trimming cost V 4 bases and J 0 bases; bases outside gene matches: 4. CDR3 residues: CASSSGQGNQETQYF. The CDR3 nucleotides are TGTGCCAGCAGCTCAGGACAGGGTAACCAAGAGACCCAGTACTTC.

Here the CDR3 DNA reads TGTGCCGGGAGACAGGGGGCTTTGTATGAGCAGTTCTTC. This sequence encodes CAGRQGALYEQFF. The rearrangement links TRBV6-1 to TRBJ2-1; 10 bases match TRBD1. Per germline, CDR1 MNHNS and CDR2 SASEGT. CDR3 size: 13 residues. J lost 8 bases, V lost 11 bases, and 9 bases had no gene match.

V and J are TRBV27 and TRBJ2-7; TRBD1 matches at 11 bases. V lost 5 bases to trimming and J lost 3 bases; unmatched junction nucleotides: 6. This CDR3 is built from 15 residues. CDR1 and CDR2 from the germline V gene are MNHEY and SMNVEV (reference sequence). The CDR3 sequence is CASSKTGTGGYEQYF. CDR3 DNA sequence: TGTGCCAGCAGTAAGACCGGGACAGGGGGCTACGAGCAGTACTTC.

The chain joins TRBV6-6 to TRBJ2-1; possibly TRBD1 for D (5 bases). This CDR3 comprises 15 residues. V lost 0 bases, J lost 7 bases, and 13 bases lay in between. CDR1 MNHNY and CDR2 SVGAGI come from the germline V gene (reference sequence). The CDR3 reads CASSYSTSAGNEQFF. The CDR3 bases are TGTGCCAGCAGTTACTCGACGTCCGCAGGGAATGAGCAGTTCTTC.

V is TRBV5-1 and J is TRBJ2-3; 7 bases agree with TRBD1. The J segment lost 2 bases and the V segment lost 3 bases, leaving 6 bases of the junction unmatched. The CDR3 covers 15 residues. Germline lookup yields CDR1 SGHRS and CDR2 YFSETQ. Written as DNA, the CDR3 is TGCGCCAGCAGCTCCAGGGGACAGACCACAGATACGCAGTATTTT. Amino acid sequence: CASSSRGQTTDTQYF.

This clone was detected only once. The rearrangement uses TRBV7-8 and TRBJ2-2; no clear D. The germline CDR1 and CDR2 sequences are SGHVS and FQNEAQ. The V end lost 4 bases, the J end lost 6 bases, and 12 bases lay between the germline ends. The CDR3 is 14 residues long. The CDR3 loop is CASSSNIFSGELFF. The CDR3 DNA reads as TGTGCCAGCAGCTCCAACATATTCTCCGGGGAGCTGTTTTTT.

The chain uses TRBV9 and TRBJ2-1; 12 bases align to TRBD2. The CDR3 consists of 19 residues. The V segment lost 4 bases and the J segment 9 bases; nucleotides outside the gene matches: 20. The germline gives CDR1 SGDLS, CDR2 YYNGEE. CDR3 coding DNA: TGTGCCAGCAGCCAAGATAATGTGGGGCTAGCGGGAGGGTATGGTGAGCAGTTCTTC. Protein product: CASSQDNVGLAGGYGEQFF. Based on the CDR3 plus reference TRBV9 and TRBJ2-1, the full variable domain is DSGVTQTPKHLITATGQRVTLRCSPRSGDLSVYWYQQSLDQGLQFLIQYYNGEERAKGNILERFSAQQFPDLHSELNLSSLELGDSALYFCASSQDNVGLAGGYGEQFFGPGTRLTVL.

The chain uses TRBV29-1 and TRBJ2-1; 15 bases match TRBD2. The V gene end was trimmed by 7 bases and the J gene end by 7 bases; junction bases not matched to a gene: 11. Germline V lookup: CDR1 SQVTM, CDR2 ANQGSEA. CDR3 size: 16 residues. The CDR3, as DNA: TGCAGCGCAACAGGACTAGCGGGGGGGAATCCTAATGAGCAGTTCTTC. Translating it yields CSATGLAGGNPNEQFF.

The chain links TRBV2 to TRBJ2-7; TRBD2 is a possible D gene (6 bases). Germline-derived CDR1 and CDR2 are SNHLY and FYNNEI. This CDR3 has 15 amino acids. Trimming pared 8 bases from V and 0 bases from J, leaving 17 bases between. The CDR3 coding sequence is TGTGCCAGCGGGAAAGGCGGGGCAAGCTCCTACGAGCAGTACTTC. Its protein product is CASGKGGASSYEQYF.

The genes are TRBV7-2 and TRBJ2-7, with TRBD2 identical over 11 bases. The germline V gene has CDR1 SGHTA and CDR2 FQGNSA. The CDR3 covers 14 residues. V was clipped by 3 bases and J by 2 bases; unmatched bases: 0. For the CDR3, the DNA is TGTGCCAGCAGCTTTAGCGGGGGGGCCTACGAGCAGTACTTC. As protein: CASSFSGGAYEQYF.

The chain combines TRBV18 with TRBJ1-1; TRBD1 agrees at 9 bases. Trimming cost V 8 bases and J 3 bases; bases outside gene matches: 4. Germline V CDR1 and CDR2: KGHSH, LQKENI. This CDR3 is 13 amino acids long. The CDR3 reads CASQWDRDTEAFF. Written as DNA, the CDR3 is TGTGCCAGCCAGTGGGACAGGGACACTGAAGCTTTCTTT.

The CDR3 protein is CASTLSRAYSYEQYF. The CDR3, as DNA: TGCGCCAGCACTCTAAGCAGGGCTTACTCCTACGAGCAGTACTTC. The chain employs TRBV10-1 and TRBJ2-7, with D maybe TRBD1 (5 bases). The CDR3 extends over 15 amino acids. V shed 7 bases and J shed 0 bases, with 16 bases lying between them. Germline CDR1 WNHNN, CDR2 SYGVQD (reference sequence).

V gene TRBV11-2 combines with J gene TRBJ2-7; no reliable D call. V dropped 3 bases and J dropped 3 bases, with 15 bases sitting between them. The CDR3 length is 15 residues. Germline assignment: CDR1 SGHAT and CDR2 FQNNGV. DNA for the CDR3: TGTGCCAGCAGCTTCCCCAAGGTGAGCGTCTACGAGCAGTACTTC. It encodes CASSFPKVSVYEQYF.

The chain joins TRBV19 to TRBJ1-2; 7 bases align to TRBD1. CDR3 length: 13 residues. The junction had 8 bases not matched to a gene; V was cut back by 6 bases and J by 7 bases. Germline V gene data show CDR1 as LNHDA and CDR2 as SQIVND (reference sequence). The CDR3 DNA reads TGTGCCAGTAGCCCTACAGGGGTGGCTGGCTACACCTTC. It is translated as CASSPTGVAGYTF.

This clone was seen a handful of times. The CDR3 loop reads CASSQDQGTGISHGYTF. CDR3 DNA sequence: TGTGCCAGCAGCCAAGATCAAGGGACAGGGATTTCGCATGGCTACACCTTC. V is TRBV4-2 and J is TRBJ1-2; 9 bases agree with TRBD1. V was pared by 0 bases and J by 6 bases, with 11 bases of the junction left unmatched. There are 17 residues in the CDR3. CDR1 and CDR2 from the germline V gene are LGHNA and YNFKEQ.

The chain carries TRBV7-8 and TRBJ2-3, with TRBD2 as a possible D gene (6 bases). V gave up 5 bases and J gave up 2 bases, with 23 bases separating them. This CDR3 region has 18 residues. CDR1 and CDR2 (germline): SGHVS, FQNEAQ. This chain's CDR3 is CASSTPLVGGANTDTQYF. The CDR3 region has the DNA TGTGCCAGCAGCACCCCCCTCGTAGGCGGGGCGAACACAGATACGCAGTATTTT.

The genes are TRBV9 and TRBJ2-1; D not resolved. V was shortened by 0 bases and J by 0 bases, with 10 bases between the two germline ends. Germline V lookup: CDR1 SGDLS, CDR2 YYNGEE. The CDR3 extends over 16 amino acids. The CDR3: CASSVVNGPSYNEQFF. DNA of the CDR3: TGTGCCAGCAGCGTAGTCAACGGTCCCTCCTACAATGAGCAGTTCTTC.